The 28 T cell receptor beta chains in this list originate from one sample, sequenced in a study of blood T cell repertoires in COVID-19. Here immunoSEQ multiplex PCR was the method, and the copy in TCRdb shows in-frame clones only, minus some. The table has 390,000 or so clones, roughly 89% seen once; the top ten hold roughly a tenth. The sequenced material came from PBMCs or T cells enriched from blood (not recorded which). These receptors were obtained from a woman between 45 and 60 years old who had recovered from COVID-19.

This CDR3 is CASRQGAQGNTIYF. The CDR3 DNA follows: TGTGCCAGCAGACAGGGGGCGCAGGGAAACACCATATATTTT. The genes are TRBV7-9 and TRBJ1-3; TRBD1 matches 9 bases. V trimming: 6 bases; J trimming: 4 bases; junction bases outside the gene matches: 4. The germline V gene has CDR1 SEHNR and CDR2 FQNEAQ (reference sequence). CDR3 length equals 14 residues. Supplemented by reference TRBV7-9 and TRBJ1-3, the full variable domain reads DTGVSQNPRHKITKRGQNVTFRCDPISEHNRLYWYRQTLGQGPEFLTYFQNEAQLEKSRLLSDRFSAERPKGSFSTLEIQRTEQGDSAMYLCASRQGAQGNTIYFGEGSWLTVV.

The chain joins TRBV11-2 to TRBJ2-5; TRBD2 aligns across 7 bases. CDR1 SGHAT and CDR2 FQNNGV come from the germline V gene. This CDR3 spans 15 amino acids. V shed 1 base and J 3 bases; nucleotides not matched to a gene: 5. As DNA, the CDR3 is TGTGCCAGCAGCTTAGGCCCGGGACTAAAAGAGACCCAGTACTTC. This sequence encodes CASSLGPGLKETQYF. The entire variable domain, with the rest obtained from reference TRBV11-2 and TRBJ2-5, is as follows: EAGVAQSPRYKIIEKRQSVAFWCNPISGHATLYWYQQILGQGPKLLIQFQNNGVVDDSQLPKDRFSAERLKGVDSTLKIQPAKLEDSAVYLCASSLGPGLKETQYFGPGTRLLVL.

The chain employs TRBV29-1 and TRBJ1-4; perhaps TRBD1 as D (5 bases). V lost 6 bases to trimming and J lost 8 bases, with 13 bases between them. Germline V lookup: CDR1 SQVTM, CDR2 ANQGSEA. The CDR3 runs to 12 residues. CDR3 DNA sequence: TGCAGCGTCGGGGGGGGGAACGAAAAACTGTTTTTT. It encodes CSVGGGNEKLFF.

This clone was observed a single time. The chain combines TRBV4-1 with TRBJ1-4, with TRBD1 matching over 7 bases. CDR1 and CDR2 (germline): MGHRA, YSYEKL. The CDR3 loop spans 16 amino acids. Germline trimming cut 0 bases from V and 2 bases from J; bases unmatched to any gene: 3. The CDR3 sequence: CASSQEMGQTNEKLFF. As DNA, the CDR3 is TGCGCCAGCAGCCAAGAAATGGGACAGACTAATGAAAAACTGTTTTTT.

This chain joins TRBV19 and TRBJ1-2, with D perhaps TRBD1 (6 bases). V was cut by 2 bases and J by 7 bases, with 11 bases left in between. The CDR3 length is 13 residues. CDR1 and CDR2 from the germline V gene are LNHDA and SQIVND (reference sequence). For the CDR3, the DNA is TGTGCCAGTAGTATAACAGGGACATCTGGCTACACCTTC. Amino acids: CASSITGTSGYTF. The variable domain in full, with the rest retrieved from reference TRBV19 and TRBJ1-2, is DGGITQSPKYLFRKEGQNVTLSCEQNLNHDAMYWYRQDPGQGLRLIYYSQIVNDFQKGDIAEGYSVSREKKESFPLTVTSAQKNPTAFYLCASSITGTSGYTFGSGTRLTVV.

The chain recombines TRBV10-3 with TRBJ1-1; TRBD1 agrees at 9 bases. This CDR3 has 12 amino acids. Germline loops: CDR1 ENHRY, CDR2 SYGVKD. The J segment lost 7 bases and the V segment lost 9 bases, leaving 6 bases of the junction unmatched. The CDR3, as DNA: TGTGCCATATCTGGACAGGGGTTTGAAGCTTTCTTT. Translating it yields CAISGQGFEAFF.

The V gene is TRBV18, the J gene TRBJ2-2; 12 nucleotides line up with TRBD1. The CDR3 extends over 16 amino acids. Looked up from germline, CDR1 is KGHSH and CDR2 is LQKENI. The V segment lost 3 bases and the J segment 6 bases; nucleotides outside the gene matches: 5. The CDR3 is CASSPRDRGLAGELFF. CDR3 sequence (DNA): TGTGCCAGCTCACCTCGGGACAGGGGGCTTGCCGGGGAGCTGTTTTTT.

V and J are TRBV28 and TRBJ2-5; 10 bases fit TRBD2. This CDR3 region has 17 residues. From germline, CDR1 is MDHEN and CDR2 SYDVKM. The trim removed 2 bases at V and 2 bases at J, leaving 8 bases unmatched. The chain's CDR3 is CASSLNLAGASQETQYF. In DNA form, the CDR3 reads TGTGCCAGCAGTTTAAACCTAGCGGGGGCTTCACAAGAGACCCAGTACTTC. Full variable domain (missing parts from reference TRBV28 and TRBJ2-5): DVKVTQSSRYLVKRTGEKVFLECVQDMDHENMFWYRQDPGLGLRLIYFSYDVKMKEKGDIPEGYSVSREKKERFSLILESASTNQTSMYLCASSLNLAGASQETQYFGPGTRLLVL.

The chain has TRBV5-8 and TRBJ1-2; the match to TRBD1 covers 9 bases. The germline V gene has CDR1 SGHTS and CDR2 YDEGEE. The CDR3 sequence is 15 residues long. With V trimmed by 4 bases and J by 4 bases, 8 bases remained unmatched. CDR3 DNA sequence: TGTGCCAGCAGCATCCGGGACAGGGCCTTCTATGGCTACACCTTC. Protein: CASSIRDRAFYGYTF.

J is TRBJ1-1 and V is TRBV6-5; D call uncertain. Germline-derived CDR1 and CDR2 are MNHEY and SVGAGI. The V end lost 6 bases, the J end lost 4 bases, and 9 bases lay between the germline ends. This CDR3 has 12 residues. The DNA for the CDR3 is TGTGCCAGCAGCTGGGCGGGCACTGAAGCTTTCTTT. It is translated as CASSWAGTEAFF.

This clone was found many times. This chain links TRBV15 with TRBJ2-7; 11 positions agree with TRBD1. CDR1 and CDR2 from the germline V gene are LNHNV and YYDKDF (reference sequence). V shed 5 bases and J 5 bases; nucleotides not matched to a gene: 8. CDR3 length: 15 amino acids. The CDR3 loop reads CATSEGQGVSNEQYF. The CDR3 DNA is TGTGCCACCAGCGAGGGACAGGGGGTTAGTAACGAGCAGTACTTC.

The genes are TRBV19 and TRBJ1-1; D is unresolved. With 6 bases removed from V and 2 bases from J, the gap between germline ends came to 4 bases. Germline CDR1 is LNHDA and CDR2 is SQIVND (reference sequence). The CDR3 spans 11 residues. CDR3 DNA sequence: TGTGCCAGTAGCTTTAACACTGAAGCTTTCTTT. Amino acids: CASSFNTEAFF.

This chain uses TRBV15 with TRBJ1-2; D possibly corresponds to TRBD1 (5 bases). This CDR3 spans 14 amino acids. Germline CDR1 reads LNHNV; CDR2 reads YYDKDF (reference sequence). With 0 bases removed from V and 8 bases from J, the gap between germline ends came to 13 bases. The CDR3 nucleotides are TGTGCCACCAGCAGAGATTTGACTGGGGCCGGCTACACCTTC. Translating it yields CATSRDLTGAGYTF.

The gene calls are TRBV5-1 and TRBJ2-7; 8 bases map to TRBD1. Trimming removed 2 bases from V and 5 bases from J; junction bases left unmatched: 3. CDR3 length: 13 amino acids. Germline values: CDR1 SGHRS, CDR2 YFSETQ. The CDR3 region has the DNA TGCGCCAGCAGCTTAGCGACAGGGGACGAGCAGTACTTC. Translated: CASSLATGDEQYF.

This clone appeared once. The chain couples TRBV5-1 to TRBJ1-1; D is unclear. The CDR3 has 14 amino acids. Per the germline V gene, CDR1 is SGHRS and CDR2 is YFSETQ. The V gene lost 1 base and the J gene lost 5 bases, with 12 bases spanning the gap. CDR3 protein: CASSLNGKGTEAFF. The CDR3 region has the DNA TGCGCCAGCAGCTTGAACGGGAAGGGTACTGAAGCTTTCTTT.

For the CDR3, the DNA is TGTGCCAGCAGCGTAACTAGCGGGGGGCGGAGTGGGTTCTTC. This sequence encodes CASSVTSGGRSGFF. The J gene is TRBJ2-1, the V gene TRBV7-2; TRBD2 aligns across 12 bases. Germline V gives CDR1 SGHTA, CDR2 FQGNSA. J gave up 15 bases and V 5 bases, and 11 bases lay outside the gene matches. The CDR3 has 14 amino acids.

This clone showed up just once. The rearrangement links TRBV23-1 to TRBJ2-5, with D possibly TRBD1 on 6 matching bases. TRBV23-1 is sorted into the ORF group, with uncertain function. CDR3 size: 16 residues. Trimming cost V 1 base and J 3 bases, with 15 bases left between them. Here the CDR3 reads CASSQFGWAGEETQYF. The CDR3 DNA reads as TGCGCCAGCAGTCAATTTGGTTGGGCAGGGGAAGAGACCCAGTACTTC.

This clone was found many times. The rearrangement joins TRBV14 to TRBJ2-1; D is ambiguous. The V end lost 4 bases, the J end lost 9 bases, and 10 bases lay between the germline ends. Germline-derived CDR1 and CDR2 are SGHDN and FVKESK. CDR3 size: 12 residues. In nucleotides, the CDR3 is TGTGCCAGCAGCCCCGCACCGGGTGAGCAGTTCTTC. This codes for CASSPAPGEQFF.

The chain carries TRBV20-1 and TRBJ1-4; D ambiguous. Germline V gene sequence: CDR1 DFQATT, CDR2 SNEGSKA (reference sequence). This CDR3 region has 11 residues. CDR3 sequence (DNA): TGCAGCAGAGGGACTAATGAAAAACTGTTTTTT. Protein: CSRGTNEKLFF.

This chain uses TRBV30 with TRBJ2-7; 8 positions agree with TRBD1. Germline V gene lookup returns CDR1 GTSNPN and CDR2 SVGIG (reference sequence). Unmatched junction bases numbered 7, after V lost 5 bases and J lost 10 bases. The CDR3 has 11 amino acids. DNA of the CDR3: TGTGCCTGGGGACAGGGACTTTATCAGTACTTC. Translated, it gives CAWGQGLYQYF.

V gene TRBV28 combines with J gene TRBJ1-3; no firm D call. In germline, CDR1 is MDHEN, CDR2 SYDVKM. Trimming removed 2 bases at V and 1 base at J, with 9 bases between. The CDR3 loop spans 15 amino acids. The CDR3 loop reads CASSLGWASGNTIYF. DNA of the CDR3: TGTGCCAGCAGTTTAGGGTGGGCGTCTGGAAACACCATATATTTT. Combining the CDR3 with reference TRBV28 and TRBJ1-3 gives the whole variable domain DVKVTQSSRYLVKRTGEKVFLECVQDMDHENMFWYRQDPGLGLRLIYFSYDVKMKEKGDIPEGYSVSREKKERFSLILESASTNQTSMYLCASSLGWASGNTIYFGEGSWLTVV.

V usage is TRBV30 and J usage is TRBJ2-2; TRBD2 matches at 8 bases. Germline V gene sequence: CDR1 GTSNPN, CDR2 SVGIG (reference sequence). This CDR3 spans 13 amino acids. V gave up 3 bases and J gave up 3 bases; unmatched junction bases: 0. CDR3 bases: TGTGCCTGGAGCGGGGGGGACACCGGGGAGCTGTTTTTT. Residues: CAWSGGDTGELFF.

CDR3 sequence: CASSPSPGWNTEAFF. In DNA form, the CDR3 reads TGCGCCAGCAGCCCGTCTCCCGGGTGGAACACTGAAGCTTTCTTT. The chain has TRBV4-3 and TRBJ1-1; no clear D gene. Germline values: CDR1 LGHNA, CDR2 YSLEER. V gave up 4 bases and J gave up 1 base, with 13 bases separating them. This CDR3 region has 15 residues.

This clone was observed once. V usage is TRBV7-2 and J usage is TRBJ2-5; 12 bases map to TRBD2. CDR3 length equals 15 residues. J was trimmed by 5 bases and V by 5 bases; bases with no gene match: 6. The germline CDR1 and CDR2 sequences are SGHTA and FQGNSA. The CDR3 loop is CASSPGLAGTETQYF. The CDR3 coding sequence is TGTGCCAGCAGCCCGGGACTAGCGGGTACGGAGACCCAGTACTTC.

The chain has TRBV6-2 or TRBV6-3 and TRBJ1-1; no reliable D call. The CDR3 runs 13 residues. The V end was cut by 4 bases, the J end by 7 bases, with 13 bases between. From germline, CDR1 is MNHEY and CDR2 SVGEGT. The DNA for the CDR3 is TGTGCCAGCAGTTTGTCTGCGTTTGGTGAAGCTTTCTTT. Translating it yields CASSLSAFGEAFF.

The chain carries TRBV6-5 and TRBJ1-1; maybe TRBD1 (6 bases). This CDR3 region has 13 residues. In germline, CDR1 is MNHEY, CDR2 SVGAGI. The V end was cut by 6 bases, the J end by 1 base, with 9 bases between. The CDR3 nucleotides read TGTGCCAGCAGCGGACAGACGAACACTGAAGCTTTCTTT. Translated: CASSGQTNTEAFF.

The rearrangement links TRBV5-8 to TRBJ2-2; no firm D call. The CDR3 is 15 residues long. Germline-derived CDR1 and CDR2 are SGHTS and YDEGEE. Trimming shortened V by 3 bases and J by 1 base, and 10 bases separated the two germline ends. Written as DNA, the CDR3 is TGTGCCAGCAGCTCACCACGACAGAACACCGGGGAGCTGTTTTTT. As protein: CASSSPRQNTGELFF.

DNA of the CDR3: TGTGCCAGCAGCCATGGAGGGGTGAACTATGGCTACACCTTC. This codes for CASSHGGVNYGYTF. The chain uses TRBV4-2 and TRBJ1-2; perhaps TRBD1 as D (5 bases). CDR3 size: 14 residues. CDR1 is LGHNA, CDR2 YNFKEQ, per germline. V lost 3 bases and J 2 bases, leaving 10 bases between the germline ends.